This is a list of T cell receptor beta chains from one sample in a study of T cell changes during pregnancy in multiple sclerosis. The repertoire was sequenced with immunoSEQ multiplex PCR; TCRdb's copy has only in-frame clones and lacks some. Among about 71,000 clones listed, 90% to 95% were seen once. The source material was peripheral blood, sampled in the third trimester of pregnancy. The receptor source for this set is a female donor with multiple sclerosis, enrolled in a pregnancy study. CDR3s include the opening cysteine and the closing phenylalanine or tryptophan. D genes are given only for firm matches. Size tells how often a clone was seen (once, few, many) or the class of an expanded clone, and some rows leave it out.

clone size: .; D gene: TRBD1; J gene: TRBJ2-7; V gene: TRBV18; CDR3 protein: CASSSDRADEQYF; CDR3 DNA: TGTGCCAGCTCATCCGACAGGGCGGACGAGCAGTACTTC
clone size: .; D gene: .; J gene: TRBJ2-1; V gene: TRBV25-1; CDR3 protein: CASSVLAEQFF; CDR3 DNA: TGTGCCAGCAGTGTTCTAGCGGAGCAGTTCTTC
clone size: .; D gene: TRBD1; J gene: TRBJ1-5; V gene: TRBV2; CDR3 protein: CASRAGTDQPQHF; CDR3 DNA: TGTGCCAGCAGGGCCGGGACAGATCAGCCCCAGCATTTT
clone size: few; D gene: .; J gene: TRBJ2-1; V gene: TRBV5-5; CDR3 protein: CASSLYVYEQFF; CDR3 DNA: TGTGCCAGCAGCTTGTATGTGTATGAGCAGTTCTTC
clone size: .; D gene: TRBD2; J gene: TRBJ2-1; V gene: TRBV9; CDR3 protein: CASSGGRTPYNEQFF; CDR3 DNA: TGTGCCAGCAGCGGCGGGAGAACGCCCTACAATGAGCAGTTCTTC
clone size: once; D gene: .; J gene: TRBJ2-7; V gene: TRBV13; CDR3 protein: CASSLGGGASEQYF; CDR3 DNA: TGTGCCAGCAGCCTGGGAGGGGGGGCGAGCGAGCAGTACTTC
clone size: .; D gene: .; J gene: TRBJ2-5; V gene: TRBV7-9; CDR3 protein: CASSWTEIQETQYF; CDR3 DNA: TGTGCCAGCAGCTGGACAGAGATCCAAGAGACCCAGTACTTC
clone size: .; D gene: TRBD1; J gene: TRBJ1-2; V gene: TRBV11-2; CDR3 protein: CASSLRDRGPYGYTF; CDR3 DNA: TGTGCCAGCAGCTTAAGGGACAGGGGTCCCTATGGCTACACCTTC
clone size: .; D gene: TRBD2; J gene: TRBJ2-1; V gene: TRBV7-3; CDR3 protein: CASSYGLVSYNEQFF; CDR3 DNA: TGTGCCAGCAGCTACGGACTAGTGAGCTACAATGAGCAGTTCTTC
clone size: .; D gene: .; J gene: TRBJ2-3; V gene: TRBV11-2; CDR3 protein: CASSLGPTGSFTDTQYF; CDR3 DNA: TGTGCCAGCAGCTTAGGCCCGACAGGTTCCTTCACAGATACGCAGTATTTT
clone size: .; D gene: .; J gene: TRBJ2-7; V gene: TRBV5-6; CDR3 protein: CASSLGQLFDYEQYF; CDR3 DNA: TGTGCCAGCAGCTTGGGACAGTTGTTCGACTACGAGCAGTACTTC
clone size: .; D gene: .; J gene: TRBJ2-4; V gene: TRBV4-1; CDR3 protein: CASSQGVQVPQNIQYF; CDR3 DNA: TGCGCCAGCAGCCAAGGGGTACAGGTACCGCAAAACATTCAGTACTTC
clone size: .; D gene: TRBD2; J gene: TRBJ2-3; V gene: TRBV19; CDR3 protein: CASSTAGVAGGYADTQYF; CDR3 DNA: TGTGCCAGTAGTACTGCTGGAGTGGCGGGAGGGTACGCCGATACGCAGTATTTT
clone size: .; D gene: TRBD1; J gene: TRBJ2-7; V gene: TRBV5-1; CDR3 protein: CASSWGQGEYEQYF; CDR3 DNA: TGCGCCAGCAGCTGGGGACAGGGGGAGTACGAGCAGTACTTC
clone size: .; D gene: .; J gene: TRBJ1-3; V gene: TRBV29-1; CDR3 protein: CSVSQGNTIYF; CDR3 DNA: TGCAGCGTTTCACAAGGAAACACCATATATTTT
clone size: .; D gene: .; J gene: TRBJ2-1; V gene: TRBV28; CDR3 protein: CASRGIHEQFF; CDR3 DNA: TGTGCCAGTCGCGGGATCCATGAGCAGTTCTTC
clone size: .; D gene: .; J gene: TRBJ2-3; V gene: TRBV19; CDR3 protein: CASSDRSSTDTQYF; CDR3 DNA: TGTGCCAGTAGCGACAGGTCTAGCACAGATACGCAGTATTTT
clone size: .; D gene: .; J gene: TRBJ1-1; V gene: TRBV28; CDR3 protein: CASSFRGAAFF; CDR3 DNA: TGTGCCAGCAGTTTTAGGGGTGCGGCTTTCTTT
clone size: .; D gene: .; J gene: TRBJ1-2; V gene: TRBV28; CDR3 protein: CASRQPSPGINYGYTF; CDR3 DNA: TGTGCCAGCAGGCAACCTTCCCCGGGAATTAACTATGGCTACACCTTC
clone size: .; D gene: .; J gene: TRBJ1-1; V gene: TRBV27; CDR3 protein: CASTSGENTEAFF; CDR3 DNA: TGTGCCAGCACCTCGGGGGAGAACACTGAAGCTTTCTTT
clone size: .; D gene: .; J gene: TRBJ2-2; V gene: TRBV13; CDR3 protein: CASSSPFREGTGELFF; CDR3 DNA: TGTGCCAGCAGCTCCCCCTTCCGGGAAGGAACCGGGGAGCTGTTTTTT
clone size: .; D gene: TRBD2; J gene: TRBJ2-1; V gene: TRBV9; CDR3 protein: CASSYGLGSMVRDNEQFF; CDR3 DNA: TGTGCCAGCAGCTACGGACTAGGTTCGATGGTGAGGGACAATGAGCAGTTCTTC
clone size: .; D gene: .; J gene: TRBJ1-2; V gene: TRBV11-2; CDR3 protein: CASSFVADYGYTF; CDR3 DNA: TGTGCCAGCAGCTTTGTGGCAGACTATGGCTACACCTTC
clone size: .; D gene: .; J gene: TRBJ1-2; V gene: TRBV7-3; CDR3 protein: CASSPGNNYGYTF; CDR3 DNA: TGTGCCAGCAGCCCCGGGAATAACTATGGCTACACCTTC
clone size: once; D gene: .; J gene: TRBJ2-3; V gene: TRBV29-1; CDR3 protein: CSVDRGADTQYF; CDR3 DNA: TGCAGCGTTGACAGGGGAGCAGATACGCAGTATTTT
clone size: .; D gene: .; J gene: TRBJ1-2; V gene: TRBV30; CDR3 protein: CAWSLTHTNYGYTF; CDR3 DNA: TGTGCCTGGAGTTTGACACATACTAACTATGGCTACACCTTC
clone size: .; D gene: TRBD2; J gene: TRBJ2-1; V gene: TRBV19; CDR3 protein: CASRMRTSLHNEQFF; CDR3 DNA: TGTGCCAGTAGGATGCGGACTAGTTTACACAATGAGCAGTTCTTC
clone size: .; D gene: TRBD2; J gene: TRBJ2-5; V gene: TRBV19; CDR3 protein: CASSKRLGGWETQYF; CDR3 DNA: TGTGCCAGTAGTAAAAGACTCGGGGGGTGGGAGACCCAGTACTTC
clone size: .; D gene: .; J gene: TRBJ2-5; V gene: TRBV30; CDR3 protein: CAWSVATRETQYF; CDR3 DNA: TGTGCCTGGAGTGTGGCTACTAGAGAGACCCAGTACTTC
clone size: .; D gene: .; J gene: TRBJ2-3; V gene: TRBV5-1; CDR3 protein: CASSLQNTQYF; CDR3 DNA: TGCGCCAGCAGCTTACAGAATACGCAGTATTTT
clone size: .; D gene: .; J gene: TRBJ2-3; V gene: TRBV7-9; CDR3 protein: CASSQGLTTDTQYF; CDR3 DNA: TGTGCCAGCAGCCAAGGACTCACCACAGATACGCAGTATTTT
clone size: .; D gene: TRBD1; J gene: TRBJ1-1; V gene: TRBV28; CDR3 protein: CASSPHGQANTEAFF; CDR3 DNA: TGTGCCAGCAGTCCACACGGACAGGCGAACACTGAAGCTTTCTTT
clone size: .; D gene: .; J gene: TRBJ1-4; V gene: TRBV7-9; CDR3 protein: CASSRPLTGQEKLFF; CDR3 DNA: TGTGCCAGCAGTAGGCCCCTTACAGGCCAGGAAAAACTGTTTTTT
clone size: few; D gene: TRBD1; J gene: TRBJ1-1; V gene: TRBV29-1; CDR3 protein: CSVGQANTEAFF; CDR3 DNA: TGCAGCGTGGGACAGGCGAACACTGAAGCTTTCTTT
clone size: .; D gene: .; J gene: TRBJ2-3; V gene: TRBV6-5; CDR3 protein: CASKDSGDTQYF; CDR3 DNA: TGTGCCAGTAAGGATTCAGGAGATACGCAGTATTTT
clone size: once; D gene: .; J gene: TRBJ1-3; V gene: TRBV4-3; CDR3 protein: CASSQGWGGNTIYF; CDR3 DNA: TGCGCCAGCAGCCAAGGTTGGGGCGGAAACACCATATATTTT
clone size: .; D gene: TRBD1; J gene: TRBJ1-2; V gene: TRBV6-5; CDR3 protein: CASSYFRGDYGYTF; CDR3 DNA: TGTGCCAGCAGTTACTTCAGGGGGGACTATGGCTACACCTTC
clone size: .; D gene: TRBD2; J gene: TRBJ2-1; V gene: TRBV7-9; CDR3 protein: CASSLGQMGLADNEQFF; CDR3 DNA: TGTGCCAGCAGCTTAGGTCAAATGGGACTAGCGGACAATGAGCAGTTCTTC
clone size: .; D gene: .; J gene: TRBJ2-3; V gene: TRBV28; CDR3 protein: CASLRRDPSTDTQYF; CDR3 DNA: TGTGCCAGCCTACGCCGGGATCCAAGCACAGATACGCAGTATTTT
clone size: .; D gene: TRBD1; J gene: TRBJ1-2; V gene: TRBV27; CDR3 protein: CASSKDRDEGYTF; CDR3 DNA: TGTGCCAGCAGTAAGGACAGGGATGAGGGCTACACCTTC
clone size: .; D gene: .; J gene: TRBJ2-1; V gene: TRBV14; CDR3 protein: CASSPLGPTRGEQFF; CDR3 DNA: TGTGCCAGCAGCCCACTGGGGCCTACTCGTGGTGAGCAGTTCTTC
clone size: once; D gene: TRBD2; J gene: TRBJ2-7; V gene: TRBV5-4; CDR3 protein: CASGFRGSPPHEQYF; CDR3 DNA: TGTGCCAGCGGGTTTCGCGGGAGCCCCCCCCACGAGCAGTACTTC
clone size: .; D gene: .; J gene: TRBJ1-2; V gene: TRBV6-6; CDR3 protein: CASSYSPTSNYGYTF; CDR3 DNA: TGTGCCAGCAGTTACTCGCCAACTTCTAACTATGGCTACACCTTC
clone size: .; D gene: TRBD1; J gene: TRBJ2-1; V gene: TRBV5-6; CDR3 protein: CASSLVGDRGYNEQFF; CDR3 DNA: TGTGCCAGCAGCTTGGTAGGGGACAGGGGCTACAATGAGCAGTTCTTC
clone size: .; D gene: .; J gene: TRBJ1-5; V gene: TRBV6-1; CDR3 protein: CASSEVKNGQPQHF; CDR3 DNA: TGTGCCAGCAGTGAAGTCAAAAACGGGCAGCCCCAGCATTTT
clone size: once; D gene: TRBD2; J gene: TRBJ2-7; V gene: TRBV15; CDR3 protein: CATSRAGLAGRAYEQYF; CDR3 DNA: TGTGCCACCAGCAGAGCGGGACTAGCGGGGAGGGCCTACGAGCAGTACTTC
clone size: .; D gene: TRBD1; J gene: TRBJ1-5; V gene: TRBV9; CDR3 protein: CASSPGQGLGLNQPQHF; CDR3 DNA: TGTGCCAGCAGCCCCGGACAGGGTTTGGGGCTGAATCAGCCCCAGCATTTT
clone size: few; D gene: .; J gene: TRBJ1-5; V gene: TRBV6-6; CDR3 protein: CASIGTGVGQPQHF; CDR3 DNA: TGTGCCAGCATTGGGACGGGGGTAGGGCAGCCCCAGCATTTT
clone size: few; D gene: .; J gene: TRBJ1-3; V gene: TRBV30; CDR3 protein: CAWSTPREASGNTIYF; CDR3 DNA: TGTGCCTGGAGCACCCCTAGGGAGGCCTCTGGAAACACCATATATTTT
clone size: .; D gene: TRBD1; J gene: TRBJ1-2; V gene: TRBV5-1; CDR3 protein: CASSLGTGTYYGYTF; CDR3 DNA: TGCGCCAGCAGCTTGGGGACAGGGACTTACTATGGCTACACCTTC
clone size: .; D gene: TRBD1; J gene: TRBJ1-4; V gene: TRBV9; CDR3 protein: CASSRQDRVNEKLFF; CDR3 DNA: TGTGCCAGCAGCCGGCAAGACAGGGTCAATGAAAAACTGTTTTTT
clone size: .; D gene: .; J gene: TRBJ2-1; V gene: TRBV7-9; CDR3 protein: CASSTRDISSYNEQFF; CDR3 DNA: TGTGCCAGCAGCACCCGGGACATCAGCTCCTACAATGAGCAGTTCTTC
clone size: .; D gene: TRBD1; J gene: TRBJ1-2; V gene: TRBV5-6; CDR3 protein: CASSWGTGEGYGYTF; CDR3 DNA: TGTGCCAGCAGCTGGGGGACAGGGGAAGGGTATGGCTACACCTTC
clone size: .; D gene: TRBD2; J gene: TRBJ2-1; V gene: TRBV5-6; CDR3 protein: CASSLPLAGGINEQFF; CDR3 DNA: TGTGCCAGCAGCCTACCTTTAGCGGGAGGTATCAATGAGCAGTTCTTC
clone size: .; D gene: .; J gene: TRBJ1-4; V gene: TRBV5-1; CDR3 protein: CASSLLGTTNEKLFF; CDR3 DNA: TGCGCCAGCAGCTTGCTCGGTACAACTAATGAAAAACTGTTTTTT
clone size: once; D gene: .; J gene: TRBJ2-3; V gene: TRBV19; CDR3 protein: CASSILAGMSTDTQYF; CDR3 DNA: TGTGCCAGTAGTATTCTGGCGGGTATGAGCACAGATACGCAGTATTTT
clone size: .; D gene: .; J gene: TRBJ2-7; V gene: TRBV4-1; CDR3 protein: CASSQVAGDLYEQYF; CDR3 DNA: TGCGCCAGCAGCCAAGTGGCAGGCGACCTCTACGAGCAGTACTTC
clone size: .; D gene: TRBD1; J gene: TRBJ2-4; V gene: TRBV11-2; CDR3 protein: CASSSTYGTGFQYF; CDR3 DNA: TGTGCCAGCAGCTCAACTTACGGGACAGGGTTTCAGTACTTC
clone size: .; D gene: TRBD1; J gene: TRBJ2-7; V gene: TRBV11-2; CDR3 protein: CASSLVQGAYEQYF; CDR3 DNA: TGTGCCAGCAGCCTAGTACAGGGGGCCTACGAGCAGTACTTC